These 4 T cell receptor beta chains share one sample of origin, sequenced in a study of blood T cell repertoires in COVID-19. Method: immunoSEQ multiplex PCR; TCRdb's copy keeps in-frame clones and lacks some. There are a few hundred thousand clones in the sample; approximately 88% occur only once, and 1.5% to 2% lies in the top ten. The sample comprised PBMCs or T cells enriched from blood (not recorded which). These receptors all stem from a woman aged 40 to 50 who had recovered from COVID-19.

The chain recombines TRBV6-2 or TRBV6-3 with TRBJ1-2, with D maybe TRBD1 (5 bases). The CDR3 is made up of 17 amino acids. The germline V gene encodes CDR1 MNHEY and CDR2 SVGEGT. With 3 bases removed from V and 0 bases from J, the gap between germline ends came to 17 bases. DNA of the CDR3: TGTGCCAGCAGTTATCCGGTTGGCGGGGGTTCTAACTATGGCTACACCTTC. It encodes CASSYPVGGGSNYGYTF.

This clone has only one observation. CDR3 sequence reads: CASIGRGHIEAFF. The CDR3 DNA reads as TGTGCCAGTATTGGCAGGGGGCATATTGAAGCTTTCTTT. The chain has TRBV19 and TRBJ1-1; TRBD1 agrees at 8 bases. Germline loops: CDR1 LNHDA, CDR2 SQIVND (reference sequence). V gave up 7 bases and J gave up 7 bases; unmatched junction bases: 8. CDR3 length: 13 amino acids.

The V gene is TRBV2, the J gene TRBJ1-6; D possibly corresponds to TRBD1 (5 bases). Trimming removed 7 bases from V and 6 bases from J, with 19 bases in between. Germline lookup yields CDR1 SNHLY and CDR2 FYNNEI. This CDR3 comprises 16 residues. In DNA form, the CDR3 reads TGTGCCAGCATTCTAGGGGATCTGGGACTTAATTCACCCCTCCACTTT. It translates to CASILGDLGLNSPLHF.

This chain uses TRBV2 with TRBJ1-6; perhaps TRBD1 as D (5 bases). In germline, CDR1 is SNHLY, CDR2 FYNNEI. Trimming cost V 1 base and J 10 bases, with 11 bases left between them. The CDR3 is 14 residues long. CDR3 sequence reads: CASSEVGGYSPLHF. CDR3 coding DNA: TGTGCCAGCAGTGAAGTCGGGGGGTACTCACCCCTCCACTTT.